This T cell receptor (beta chain) came from a study of CD8+CD57+ T cells in acquired aplastic anemia. V shed 4 bases, J shed 8 bases, and the junction held 12 bases outside the gene matches. CDR3 length equals 15 residues. Looked up from germline, CDR1 is SGHRS and CDR2 is YFSETQ. Genomic DNA, serving as template, underwent TCR beta VDJ and CDR3 profiling. TCRdb fed the reads into MiXCR, producing one record per CDR3 protein. The sample records about 160,000 distinct CDR3 sequences, about 45% being singletons. An expansion of CD8+CD57+ cells by flow cytometry had been shown in patients chosen for sequencing. As concerns this clonotype: A clone one base away is much larger, so this may be a read error.

Input material: sorted CD4+, CD8+, or CD8+CD57+ T cells (not recorded which) from PBMCs. The TCR originated in a human donor with aplastic anemia. This chain connects TRBV5-1 to TRBJ2-1, with 7 bases lining up with TRBD2. The CDR3 nucleotides are TGCGCCAGCAGCGCCACTGGCGGGAGCACCGATGAGCAGTTCTTC. Translation: CASSATGGSTDEQFF.